These 3 T cell receptor beta chains were sequenced from one sample in a study of neurological immune-mediated disorders (dated 2019 in TCRdb). Libraries were made using 5' RACE. This sample was sequenced with an Illumina HiSeq 2500. The public reads were reanalyzed by TCRdb: fastp trimming at Q25, MiXCR alignment, in-frame beta chains only. Entries are consolidated by CDR3 protein sequence, retaining the most common genes and DNA. For this sample there are 100,000 to 150,000 distinct CDR3 sequences; approximately 3.2% appear just once. The top ten hold 1% to 1.5% of the sample. The sequenced sample consisted of PBMCs. These receptor sequences come from a woman aged 25 to 39 with multiple sclerosis.

At least ten counts were recorded for this clonotype. This chain uses TRBV29-1 with TRBJ2-5; D not resolved. The germline V and J ends were trimmed by 5 bases and 4 bases, with 8 bases remaining between them. The CDR3 length is 11 residues. Germline CDR1 and CDR2: SQVTM and ANQGSEA. The CDR3: CSVYWGETQYF. CDR3 sequence (DNA): TGCAGCGTTTACTGGGGAGAGACCCAGTACTTC.

Many counts were recorded for this clonotype. This chain connects TRBV6-5 to TRBJ2-6; possibly TRBD1 or TRBD2 for D (6 bases each). Trimming removed 7 bases at V and 4 bases at J, with 17 bases between. The CDR3 is 16 residues long. Germline V CDR1 and CDR2: MNHEY, SVGAGI. The CDR3 region has the DNA TGTGCCAGCACCCGGGAGTGGGGGGCCGGGGCCAACGTCCTGACTTTC. This sequence encodes CASTREWGAGANVLTF.

This clonotype was seen a handful of times. The J gene is TRBJ2-7, the V gene TRBV27; D possibly matches TRBD1 or TRBD2 (5 bases each). V gave up 6 bases and J gave up 3 bases, with 18 bases separating them. The CDR3 is 15 residues long. Per germline, CDR1 MNHEY and CDR2 SMNVEV (reference sequence). CDR3: CASSSLGVTNYEQYF. CDR3 sequence (DNA): TGTGCCAGCAGCTCTTTGGGGGTGACTAACTACGAGCAGTACTTC.